Described below is a single TCR beta chain sequence and its context. No antigen is known for it. The sample comes from a study of T cell repertoires in cytomegalovirus infection. Study-wide context: Alongside well-studied HLA-B-restricted CMV epitopes, recently identified HLA-C-restricted CMV epitopes were also used. From public TCR beta signatures came an indication of both CMV infection and matching HLA type. Study outcomes and limitations: Dominating the ex vivo response were TCR beta clonotypes that were CMV-specific and HLA-C-restricted. Summed frequency of shared TCR beta families picked out CMV carriers who also had the relevant HLA.

CDR1 and CDR2 (germline): MNHEY, SVGAGI. The V end lost 2 bases, the J end lost 4 bases, and 8 bases lay between the germline ends. The CDR3 runs 13 residues. TCRdb re-derived calls from the reads in MiXCR, one entry per CDR3 protein. The sample lists 80,000 or so distinct CDR3 sequences, 35% to 50% seen once, with over 85% in the top ten. The origin of this receptor is a human donor in good health (CMV status not recorded). Some clones in this sample may be carry-over from other donors' samples. The starting material was CD8+ T cells from cultured PBMCs, obtained from culture after CMV antigen stimulation. The rearrangement uses TRBV6-5 and TRBJ1-1; D gene uncertain. The DNA for the CDR3 is TGTGCCAGCAGTTACAGGGATATCACTGAAGCTTTCTTT. It translates to CASSYRDITEAFF.